This T cell receptor (beta chain) was captured by sequencing in a study of shared clonotypes between healthy human individuals. Study context: A donor's plate count was three for CD4 naive and three for CD4 memory; CD8 naive had two and CD8 memory one. Study results and caveats: Sharing across four donors was highest in naive CD4 (roughly 5%) and lowest in memory CD8 (around 0.4%). Sampling used blood alone; tissue repertoires probably differ.

Donors were healthy HIV-negative adults without recently reported acute infections or vaccinations. The repertoire was sequenced with immunoSEQ multiplex PCR; TCRdb's copy has only in-frame clones and lacks some. The sample lists roughly 2.4 million clones; around 95% were seen once. The CDR3 consists of 11 residues. Trimming removed 0 bases from V and 7 bases from J, with 6 bases in between. Germline CDR1 is DFQATT and CDR2 is SNEGSKA (reference sequence). About this clone itself: Its antigen is as yet unknown.

This chain connects TRBV20-1 to TRBJ2-5, with no clear D. The sequencing sample was made of naive CD4+ T cells sorted from blood. Subset meaning: CD45RA+ positively selected. The clonotype originates from a man between 18 and 35 years old in good health. CDR3 residues: CSARDVPTQYF. CDR3 coding DNA: TGCAGTGCTAGAGATGTACCGACCCAGTACTTC.